The rows below give T cell receptor beta chains drawn from one sample of a study of cytomegalovirus exposure and HLA in healthy donors. Method: immunoSEQ multiplex PCR; TCRdb's copy keeps in-frame clones and lacks some. The sample lists about 120,000 clones, more than 60% occurring once. What was sequenced was PBMCs. These receptors were taken from a man aged 30 to 45 in good health and CMV-seropositive. CDR3s include the opening cysteine and the closing phenylalanine or tryptophan. A D gene is named only where the DNA matches it firmly. Clone size is given for some rows only: seen once, a few or many times, or a class if the clone is expanded.

CDR3aa: CASSISTGEGGYTF
CDR3nt: TGTGCCAGTAGTATTAGTACAGGCGAAGGAGGCTACACCTTC
d_gene: -
j_gene: TRBJ1-2
v_gene: TRBV19
abundance: -
len: 14

CDR3aa: CARSLFGQGVAKNIQYF
CDR3nt: TGTGCCAGAAGCTTGTTCGGCCAGGGGGTAGCCAAAAACATTCAGTACTTC
d_gene: TRBD1
j_gene: TRBJ2-4
v_gene: TRBV5-3
abundance: -
len: 17

CDR3aa: CASSIRGIVNTEAFF
CDR3nt: TGTGCCAGTAGTATAAGGGGGATCGTGAACACTGAAGCTTTCTTT
d_gene: -
j_gene: TRBJ1-1
v_gene: TRBV19
abundance: once
len: 15

CDR3aa: CASSLGQGGQPQHF
CDR3nt: TGTGCCAGCAGTCTGGGACAGGGAGGTCAGCCCCAGCATTTT
d_gene: TRBD1
j_gene: TRBJ1-5
v_gene: TRBV28
abundance: few
len: 14

CDR3aa: CASSLALDRDEAFF
CDR3nt: TGTGCCAGCAGCTTAGCCTTGGACAGAGATGAAGCTTTCTTT
d_gene: -
j_gene: TRBJ1-1
v_gene: TRBV7-2
abundance: -
len: 14

CDR3aa: CASSSGQGYGYTF
CDR3nt: TGTGCCAGCAGCTCGGGACAGGGCTATGGCTACACCTTC
d_gene: TRBD1
j_gene: TRBJ1-2
v_gene: TRBV7-9
abundance: -
len: 13

CDR3aa: CASSESKGGGEKLFF
CDR3nt: TGTGCCAGCAGTGAGTCAAAAGGGGGCGGTGAAAAACTGTTTTTT
d_gene: TRBD1
j_gene: TRBJ1-4
v_gene: TRBV6-1
abundance: -
len: 15

CDR3aa: CASSNKDRAGNTIYF
CDR3nt: TGTGCCAGCAGTAACAAGGACAGGGCTGGAAACACCATATATTTT
d_gene: TRBD1
j_gene: TRBJ1-3
v_gene: TRBV6-1
abundance: once
len: 15

CDR3aa: CASSGQVTDTQYF
CDR3nt: TGTGCCAGTAGTGGACAGGTAACAGATACGCAGTATTTT
d_gene: TRBD1
j_gene: TRBJ2-3
v_gene: TRBV19
abundance: -
len: 13

CDR3aa: CASSLDRGPYEQYF
CDR3nt: TGTGCCAGCAGCTTGGACAGGGGGCCCTACGAGCAGTACTTC
d_gene: TRBD1
j_gene: TRBJ2-7
v_gene: TRBV5-4
abundance: -
len: 14

CDR3aa: CASSPARVGYTF
CDR3nt: TGCGCCAGCAGCCCGGCCAGGGTTGGCTACACCTTC
d_gene: -
j_gene: TRBJ1-2
v_gene: TRBV5-1
abundance: -
len: 12

CDR3aa: CAWSGQVGSGYTF
CDR3nt: TGTGCCTGGAGTGGACAGGTCGGCAGTGGCTACACCTTC
d_gene: -
j_gene: TRBJ1-2
v_gene: TRBV30
abundance: -
len: 13

CDR3aa: CASSPVGGQGAYGYTF
CDR3nt: TGTGCCAGCTCACCGGTCGGGGGTCAGGGGGCATATGGCTACACCTTC
d_gene: TRBD1
j_gene: TRBJ1-2
v_gene: TRBV18
abundance: once
len: 16

CDR3aa: CASSSPGGGTDTQYF
CDR3nt: TGTGCCAGCAGTTCACCCGGGGGGGGAACAGATACGCAGTATTTT
d_gene: TRBD2
j_gene: TRBJ2-3
v_gene: TRBV28
abundance: once
len: 15

CDR3aa: CASSGTGGALEGNQPQHF
CDR3nt: TGTGCCAGCAGCGGGACAGGGGGCGCCTTGGAAGGCAATCAGCCCCAGCATTTT
d_gene: TRBD1
j_gene: TRBJ1-5
v_gene: TRBV25-1
abundance: -
len: 18

CDR3aa: CASDPGGRQPQHF
CDR3nt: TGTGCCAGTGACCCAGGGGGAAGACAGCCCCAGCATTTT
d_gene: TRBD1
j_gene: TRBJ1-5
v_gene: TRBV19
abundance: -
len: 13

CDR3aa: CASSPSGGTYNEQFF
CDR3nt: TGTGCCAGCTCACCGTCGGGGGGGACCTACAATGAGCAGTTCTTC
d_gene: TRBD2
j_gene: TRBJ2-1
v_gene: TRBV18
abundance: -
len: 15

CDR3aa: CASSPTDSNSYNEQFF
CDR3nt: TGTGCCAGCTCACCCACGGACTCCAACTCCTACAATGAGCAGTTCTTC
d_gene: -
j_gene: TRBJ2-1
v_gene: TRBV18
abundance: -
len: 16

CDR3aa: CASSPGYQETQYF
CDR3nt: TGTGCCAGCTCACCCGGGTATCAAGAGACCCAGTACTTC
d_gene: -
j_gene: TRBJ2-5
v_gene: TRBV18
abundance: -
len: 13

CDR3aa: CASSLRSTDTQYF
CDR3nt: TGCGCCAGCAGCTTGCGGAGCACAGATACGCAGTATTTT
d_gene: -
j_gene: TRBJ2-3
v_gene: TRBV10-1
abundance: once
len: 13

CDR3aa: CASNRGAIHYGYTF
CDR3nt: TGTGCCAGCAATCGGGGGGCTATTCACTATGGCTACACCTTC
d_gene: -
j_gene: TRBJ1-2
v_gene: TRBV9
abundance: few
len: 14

CDR3aa: CAWSSRGNELFF
CDR3nt: TGTGCCTGGAGTTCCAGGGGGAATGAGCTGTTTTTT
d_gene: TRBD1
j_gene: TRBJ2-2
v_gene: TRBV30
abundance: medium-sized
len: 12

CDR3aa: CASSEGGASKNIQYF
CDR3nt: TGTGCCAGCAGTGAAGGGGGCGCGTCCAAAAACATTCAGTACTTC
d_gene: -
j_gene: TRBJ2-4
v_gene: TRBV25-1
abundance: once
len: 15

CDR3aa: CASSPTSGGSYEQYF
CDR3nt: TGTGCCAGCAGCCCGACTAGCGGGGGTTCCTACGAGCAGTACTTC
d_gene: TRBD2
j_gene: TRBJ2-7
v_gene: TRBV7-2
abundance: -
len: 15

CDR3aa: CASSPAARSLGELFF
CDR3nt: TGCGCCAGCAGCCCTGCCGCGCGGTCCTTAGGGGAGCTGTTTTTT
d_gene: -
j_gene: TRBJ2-2
v_gene: TRBV5-1
abundance: -
len: 15

CDR3aa: CASSLVGANGYTF
CDR3nt: TGCGCCAGCAGCTTGGTTGGGGCGAATGGCTACACCTTC
d_gene: -
j_gene: TRBJ1-2
v_gene: TRBV5-1
abundance: -
len: 13

CDR3aa: CAWRTPPGNTGELFF
CDR3nt: TGTGCCTGGAGAACGCCTCCGGGGAACACCGGGGAGCTGTTTTTT
d_gene: -
j_gene: TRBJ2-2
v_gene: TRBV30
abundance: -
len: 15

CDR3aa: CASSQDHPTGGLGTDTQYF
CDR3nt: TGCGCCAGCAGCCAAGATCACCCGACAGGGGGCTTGGGCACAGATACGCAGTATTTT
d_gene: TRBD1
j_gene: TRBJ2-3
v_gene: TRBV4-3
abundance: -
len: 19

CDR3aa: CASSKGADITYEQYF
CDR3nt: TGTGCCAGCAGCAAAGGCGCCGACATCACCTACGAGCAGTACTTC
d_gene: -
j_gene: TRBJ2-7
v_gene: TRBV21-1
abundance: -
len: 15

CDR3aa: CASTPGQGQETQYF
CDR3nt: TGTGCCAGTACCCCCGGGCAGGGCCAAGAGACCCAGTACTTC
d_gene: -
j_gene: TRBJ2-5
v_gene: TRBV19
abundance: -
len: 14

CDR3aa: CASSFSHPGDSQHF
CDR3nt: TGTGCCAGCAGCTTTTCGCACCCGGGGGACTCCCAGCATTTT
d_gene: -
j_gene: TRBJ1-5
v_gene: TRBV7-2
abundance: -
len: 14

CDR3aa: CASSQDMGGSGGEKLFF
CDR3nt: TGTGCCAGCAGCCAAGATATGGGAGGGTCCGGGGGTGAAAAACTGTTTTTT
d_gene: -
j_gene: TRBJ1-4
v_gene: TRBV4-2
abundance: few
len: 17

CDR3aa: CASSPGLLPTGELFF
CDR3nt: TGTGCCAGCAGCCCGGGACTTCTCCCCACCGGGGAGCTGTTTTTT
d_gene: -
j_gene: TRBJ2-2
v_gene: TRBV5-6
abundance: -
len: 15

CDR3aa: CASGLVLNQPQHF
CDR3nt: TGTGCTAGTGGTTTGGTACTGAATCAGCCCCAGCATTTT
d_gene: -
j_gene: TRBJ1-5
v_gene: TRBV12-5
abundance: -
len: 13

CDR3aa: CASSESYQGKLFF
CDR3nt: TGTGCCAGCAGTGAAAGCTACCAGGGAAAACTGTTTTTT
d_gene: -
j_gene: TRBJ1-4
v_gene: TRBV2
abundance: -
len: 13

CDR3aa: CASTGGEETQYF
CDR3nt: TGTGCCAGCACGGGTGGAGAAGAGACCCAGTACTTC
d_gene: -
j_gene: TRBJ2-5
v_gene: TRBV2
abundance: -
len: 12

CDR3aa: CASSKGADGNTIYF
CDR3nt: TGTGCCAGTAGTAAAGGGGCAGACGGAAACACCATATATTTT
d_gene: -
j_gene: TRBJ1-3
v_gene: TRBV19
abundance: -
len: 14

CDR3aa: CASSLSGGGLNTEAFF
CDR3nt: TGCGCCAGCAGCTTGTCAGGCGGGGGTCTGAACACTGAAGCTTTCTTT
d_gene: -
j_gene: TRBJ1-1
v_gene: TRBV5-1
abundance: -
len: 16

CDR3aa: CASVRQSESYEQYF
CDR3nt: TGTGCCAGCGTCCGACAGTCGGAATCCTACGAGCAGTACTTC
d_gene: -
j_gene: TRBJ2-7
v_gene: TRBV6-1
abundance: -
len: 14

CDR3aa: CASSVTRGVDTGELFF
CDR3nt: TGTGCCAGCAGTGTTACCCGGGGGGTCGACACCGGGGAGCTGTTTTTT
d_gene: TRBD2
j_gene: TRBJ2-2
v_gene: TRBV6-1
abundance: -
len: 16

CDR3aa: CASSQGQQYTF
CDR3nt: TGTGCCAGCAGTCAAGGACAGCAATACACCTTC
d_gene: -
j_gene: TRBJ1-2
v_gene: TRBV6-6
abundance: -
len: 11

CDR3aa: CAISKKQGAGDTQYF
CDR3nt: TGTGCCATCAGTAAAAAACAGGGGGCGGGAGATACGCAGTATTTT
d_gene: TRBD1
j_gene: TRBJ2-3
v_gene: TRBV10-3
abundance: -
len: 15

CDR3aa: CASSQKEQGTETQYF
CDR3nt: TGCGCCAGCAGCCAGAAGGAACAGGGGACGGAGACCCAGTACTTC
d_gene: TRBD1
j_gene: TRBJ2-5
v_gene: TRBV4-3
abundance: -
len: 15

CDR3aa: CASSRGVYGYTF
CDR3nt: TGTGCCAGCAGCCGCGGGGTCTATGGCTACACCTTC
d_gene: -
j_gene: TRBJ1-2
v_gene: TRBV7-9
abundance: -
len: 12

CDR3aa: CASSFSGQSEQYF
CDR3nt: TGTGCCAGCAGTTTCTCCGGACAGTCCGAGCAGTACTTC
d_gene: -
j_gene: TRBJ2-7
v_gene: TRBV27
abundance: -
len: 13

CDR3aa: CASSLGWGTVNTEAFF
CDR3nt: TGTGCCAGCAGCTTGGGGTGGGGGACAGTGAACACTGAAGCTTTCTTT
d_gene: TRBD1
j_gene: TRBJ1-1
v_gene: TRBV5-6
abundance: -
len: 16

CDR3aa: CASSLAGGIYEQYF
CDR3nt: TGTGCCAGCAGCTTAGCGGGGGGGATCTACGAGCAGTACTTC
d_gene: TRBD2
j_gene: TRBJ2-7
v_gene: TRBV11-2
abundance: -
len: 14

CDR3aa: CASSGNRDLGEKLFF
CDR3nt: TGTGCCAGCAGTGGAAACAGGGATCTAGGTGAAAAACTGTTTTTT
d_gene: -
j_gene: TRBJ1-4
v_gene: TRBV6-4
abundance: -
len: 15

CDR3aa: CASSRDIAGTSYNEQFF
CDR3nt: TGCGCCAGCAGCCGAGATATAGCGGGGACCTCCTACAATGAGCAGTTCTTC
d_gene: TRBD2
j_gene: TRBJ2-1
v_gene: TRBV4-3
abundance: -
len: 17

CDR3aa: CASIRTAAGGDEQFF
CDR3nt: TGTGCCAGCATAAGGACGGCGGCAGGGGGCGATGAGCAGTTCTTC
d_gene: TRBD1
j_gene: TRBJ2-1
v_gene: TRBV6-5
abundance: -
len: 15

CDR3aa: CASSQTGEVEEQYF
CDR3nt: TGTGCCAGCAGCCAGACAGGGGAGGTTGAGGAGCAGTACTTC
d_gene: TRBD1
j_gene: TRBJ2-7
v_gene: TRBV25-1
abundance: -
len: 14

CDR3aa: CSVWLLNTEAFF
CDR3nt: TGCAGCGTATGGCTTCTGAACACTGAAGCTTTCTTT
d_gene: -
j_gene: TRBJ1-1
v_gene: TRBV29-1
abundance: few
len: 12

CDR3aa: CASRKDGSSYNEQFF
CDR3nt: TGTGCCAGCAGAAAGGACGGGAGCTCCTACAATGAGCAGTTCTTC
d_gene: -
j_gene: TRBJ2-1
v_gene: TRBV27
abundance: once
len: 15

CDR3aa: CASSPPTGHTIYF
CDR3nt: TGCGCCAGCAGCCCACCGACAGGGCACACCATATATTTT
d_gene: TRBD1
j_gene: TRBJ1-3
v_gene: TRBV5-1
abundance: -
len: 13

CDR3aa: CATIGILMGQPNSYNEQFF
CDR3nt: TGTGCCACCATAGGGATATTAATGGGGCAGCCTAACTCCTACAATGAGCAGTTCTTC
d_gene: -
j_gene: TRBJ2-1
v_gene: TRBV7-9
abundance: -
len: 19

CDR3aa: CASSLGLAGDEQFF
CDR3nt: TGCGCCAGCAGCCTAGGACTAGCGGGGGATGAGCAGTTCTTC
d_gene: TRBD2
j_gene: TRBJ2-1
v_gene: TRBV4-3
abundance: -
len: 14

CDR3aa: CASSVDREHDEQFF
CDR3nt: TGTGCCAGCAGTGTGGACAGGGAGCACGATGAGCAGTTCTTC
d_gene: TRBD1
j_gene: TRBJ2-1
v_gene: TRBV2
abundance: -
len: 14

CDR3aa: CAISYRGAGYNSPLHF
CDR3nt: TGTGCCATCAGTTACAGGGGAGCTGGCTATAATTCACCCCTCCACTTT
d_gene: TRBD1
j_gene: TRBJ1-6
v_gene: TRBV10-3
abundance: -
len: 16

CDR3aa: CASSAEGSDNSPLHF
CDR3nt: TGTGCCAGTAGTGCAGAGGGATCGGATAATTCACCCCTCCACTTT
d_gene: -
j_gene: TRBJ1-6
v_gene: TRBV19
abundance: few
len: 15

CDR3aa: CASSLVLLQETQYF
CDR3nt: TGTGCCAGCAGCTTAGTCCTATTACAAGAGACCCAGTACTTC
d_gene: -
j_gene: TRBJ2-5
v_gene: TRBV7-2
abundance: -
len: 14